This T cell receptor beta chain was sequenced for a study of blood T cell repertoires in COVID-19. The wider study: Sites in the United States, Italy and Spain provided acute and convalescent COVID-19 samples. T cells, B-cell-depleted T cells, or PBMCs supplied cDNA or gDNA.

In the original workflow: Estimated nucleated cell counts came from reference gene primer amplification. This table comes from immunoSEQ multiplex PCR, and its TCRdb copy is limited to in-frame clones, with some not included. V and J calls and clone size come straight from that table; D and trimming were deduced from the DNA. The table records about 230,000 clones, about 83% of them present only once. This clone was counted only a few times. While infection was still active, Seattle patients were enrolled and then followed longitudinally. Germline CDR1 SGHTA, CDR2 FQGNSA. The CDR3 is made up of 14 amino acids. V lost 8 bases, J lost 7 bases, and 15 bases lay in between.

This sequence was found in a woman in her 30s with COVID-19, enrolled during active disease. The sequenced sample was peripheral blood. The chain has TRBV7-2 and TRBJ1-6; D ambiguous. CDR3 in amino acids: CASGRETVNSPLHF. CDR3 DNA: TGTGCCAGCGGTCGGGAGACGGTAAATTCACCCCTCCACTTT.